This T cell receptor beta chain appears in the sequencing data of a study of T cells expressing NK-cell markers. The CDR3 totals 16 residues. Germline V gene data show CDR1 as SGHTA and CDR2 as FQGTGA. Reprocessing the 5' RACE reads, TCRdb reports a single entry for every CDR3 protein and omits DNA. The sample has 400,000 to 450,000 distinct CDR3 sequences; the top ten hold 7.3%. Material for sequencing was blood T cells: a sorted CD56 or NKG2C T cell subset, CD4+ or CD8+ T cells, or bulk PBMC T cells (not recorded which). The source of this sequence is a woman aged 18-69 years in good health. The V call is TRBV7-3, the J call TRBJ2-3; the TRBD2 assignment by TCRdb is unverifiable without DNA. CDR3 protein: CASSLGLFPSTDTQYF.